This TCR beta chain was recorded in a study of blood T cells in healthy people across ages (dated by TCRdb to 2013 to 2016). About the full investigation: Template switching captured roughly one uniquely barcoded TCR beta cDNA molecule per two T cells in model experiments. Donors were grouped into four age groups: young (average approximately 15 years), middle-aged (39), aged (approximately 58) and long-lived (around 80). To avoid experimental bias, donors of different ages were spread randomly across the sequencing lanes. Two additional independent replicas of 1 million unique cDNA reads from the same blood draw were analyzed for two donors (one aged 18 to 30 and one aged 80 or older). To track age-related changes in TCR beta repertoire diversity, the study relied on deep sequencing normalized with unique cDNA molecular identifiers.

Looking up the germline V gene yields CDR1 SNHLY and CDR2 FYNNEI. Including cysteine and phenylalanine, the CDR3 has 15 amino acids. Here the CDR3 DNA is all that survives: 45 bases in frame from base 1. Trimming costs V 5 bases and J 2 bases, and their ends lie 13 bases apart. Systemically healthy Caucasian individuals from Russia, around 38 in total and aged about 6 to 90 years, were included as donors. Approximately 9.3 milliliters of peripheral blood were collected from each donor into EDTA-treated Vacutainer tubes. Ficoll-Paque density-gradient centrifugation was used to isolate PBMCs, with at least 7 million obtained per sample. Total RNA was extracted from PBMCs with Trizol reagent, with at least 6 micrograms obtained per sample. The percentages of naive CD45RAhigh/CD27high T cells were determined by flow cytometry on a PBMC aliquot from every donor. The library relied on 5' RACE. Sequencing instrument: Illumina HiSeq 2500. A second about 7 to 11 cycle PCR used a sample-barcoded 5' primer and a J-beta primer mix. A unique molecular identifier was introduced onto each TCR beta cDNA molecule by a template-switch 5' adaptor carrying 12 random nucleotides. At least 2.5 million CDR3-containing paired-end reads were obtained from each sample. The Mint cDNA synthesis kit, primed by a TRBC-specific oligonucleotide, was used to synthesize first-strand cDNA from all RNA. Following uracil-DNA glycosylase treatment, a first 18-cycle PCR with universal primers M1SS and BC2_uni_R was performed on all cDNA. In the source study's methods: For normalization, 1 million high-quality reads were randomly selected from each sample, with every read carrying a distinct molecular identifier. Reads sharing molecular identifiers were discarded rather than binned into consensus sequences. CDR3 identification, clonotype clustering and error correction used MiTCR with a Q25 quality threshold and the strictest error-elimination algorithm. A nonparametric unseen species model with Euler transformation was used to estimate lower-bound total TCR beta diversity. TCRdb applied fastp at Q25 and MiXCR to the public reads, then kept only in-frame beta chains. Records with the same CDR3 protein are collapsed into one entry carrying the most frequent genes and DNA. None of the V and J calls come from the authors' own analysis; TCRdb made them. This sample lists about 1,400,000 distinct CDR3 sequences; 42% were detected once. The ten biggest clones cover roughly 7.9% of the sample.

Broader findings and caveats from the paper: Observed TCR beta diversity per million T cells fell roughly linearly with age, and a significant reduction was already apparent by age about 43. Compared with the aged group, the long-lived group had more naive CD4+ T cells, fewer expanded clones and increased TCR diversity, suggesting age selection. Total diversity estimates from one million sequenced T cells were considered lower bounds and underestimates. Because donor CMV infection status was unknown, age-related changes in expanded clonotypes were potentially confounded. Since profiling was done on bulk unsorted PBMCs, naive and antigen-experienced compartments could not be conclusively compared. A strong correlation was found between observed TCR beta diversity and the percentage of naive T cells measured by flow cytometry.

About this clonotype itself: Its antigen remains unidentified. Base qualities are not at hand, and no much larger clone is one base apart.

Sequenced input: blood. Recombination joined TRBV2 with TRBJ1-5, and the D gene may be TRBD1, 5 bases matching. This receptor was identified in a woman aged 18-30 years in good health. In nucleotide form, the sequence is TGTGCCAGCAGTTTACAGACAGTCGGCAATCAGCCCCAGCATTTT. It is translated as CASSLQTVGNQPQHF. The CDR3 plus the reference TRBV2 and TRBJ1-5 genes for the other parts give the full variable domain: EPEVTQTPSHQVTQMGQEVILRCVPISNHLYFYWYRQILGQKVEFLVSFYNNEISEKSEIFDDQFSVERPDGSNFTLKIRSTKLEDSAMYFCASSLQTVGNQPQHFGDGTRLSIL.